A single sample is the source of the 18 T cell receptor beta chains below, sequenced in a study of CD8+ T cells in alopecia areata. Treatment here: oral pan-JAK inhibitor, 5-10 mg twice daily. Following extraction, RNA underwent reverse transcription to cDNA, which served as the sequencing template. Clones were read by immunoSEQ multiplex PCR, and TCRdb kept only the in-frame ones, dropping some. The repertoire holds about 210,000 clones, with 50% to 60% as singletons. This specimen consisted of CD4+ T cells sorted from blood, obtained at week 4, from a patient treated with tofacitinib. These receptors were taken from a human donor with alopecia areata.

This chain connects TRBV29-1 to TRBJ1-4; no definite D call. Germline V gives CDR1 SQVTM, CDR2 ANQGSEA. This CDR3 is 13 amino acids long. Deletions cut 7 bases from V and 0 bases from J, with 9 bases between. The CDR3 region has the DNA TGCAGCGCCCTCGCCCCAACTAATGAAAAACTGTTTTTT. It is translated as CSALAPTNEKLFF.

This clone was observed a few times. The CDR3, as DNA: TGTGCCAGCAGCCGGGGGGCGTACGAGCAGTACTTC. It translates to CASSRGAYEQYF. The chain is built from TRBV2 and TRBJ2-7, with a tentative D call TRBD2 (7 bases). The CDR3 is made up of 12 amino acids. Trimming left V 6 bases short and J 4 bases short, with 10 bases between. The V gene's germline CDR1 is SNHLY and CDR2 FYNNEI.

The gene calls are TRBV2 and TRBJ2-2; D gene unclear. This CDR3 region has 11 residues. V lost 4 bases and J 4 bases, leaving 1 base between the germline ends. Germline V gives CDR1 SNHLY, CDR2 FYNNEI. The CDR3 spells CASSATGELFF. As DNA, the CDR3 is TGTGCCAGCAGTGCCACCGGGGAGCTGTTTTTT. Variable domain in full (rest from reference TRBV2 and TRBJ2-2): EPEVTQTPSHQVTQMGQEVILRCVPISNHLYFYWYRQILGQKVEFLVSFYNNEISEKSEIFDDQFSVERPDGSNFTLKIRSTKLEDSAMYFCASSATGELFFGEGSRLTVL.

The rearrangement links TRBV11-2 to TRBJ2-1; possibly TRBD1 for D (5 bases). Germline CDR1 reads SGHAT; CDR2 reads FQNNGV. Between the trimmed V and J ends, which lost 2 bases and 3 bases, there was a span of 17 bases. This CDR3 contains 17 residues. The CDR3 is CASSLRHPRQSYNEQFF. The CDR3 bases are TGTGCCAGCAGCTTAAGACACCCTAGACAGAGCTACAATGAGCAGTTCTTC.

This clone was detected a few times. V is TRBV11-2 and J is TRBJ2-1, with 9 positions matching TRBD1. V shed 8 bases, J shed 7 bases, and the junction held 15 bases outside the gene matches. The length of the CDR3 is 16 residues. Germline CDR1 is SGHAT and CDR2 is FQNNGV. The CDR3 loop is CASWTSGTGRGNEQFF. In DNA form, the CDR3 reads TGTGCCAGCTGGACCTCCGGGACAGGGAGGGGTAATGAGCAGTTCTTC.

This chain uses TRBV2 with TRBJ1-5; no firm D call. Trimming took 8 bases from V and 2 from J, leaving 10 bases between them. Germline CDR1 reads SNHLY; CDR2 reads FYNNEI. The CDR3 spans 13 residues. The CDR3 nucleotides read TGTGCCAGCTCTCCGGAAGGCAATCAGCCCCAGCATTTT. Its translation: CASSPEGNQPQHF.

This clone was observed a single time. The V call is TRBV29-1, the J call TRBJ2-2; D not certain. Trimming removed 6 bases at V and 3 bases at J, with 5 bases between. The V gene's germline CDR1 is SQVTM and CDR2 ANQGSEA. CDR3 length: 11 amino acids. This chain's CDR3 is CSVQYTGELFF. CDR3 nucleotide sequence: TGCAGCGTCCAATACACCGGGGAGCTGTTTTTT.

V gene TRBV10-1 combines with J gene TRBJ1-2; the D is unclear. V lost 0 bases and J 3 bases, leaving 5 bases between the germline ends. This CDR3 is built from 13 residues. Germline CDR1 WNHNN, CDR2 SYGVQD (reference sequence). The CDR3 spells CASSESTDYGYTF. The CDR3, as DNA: TGCGCCAGCAGTGAGTCTACCGACTATGGCTACACCTTC.

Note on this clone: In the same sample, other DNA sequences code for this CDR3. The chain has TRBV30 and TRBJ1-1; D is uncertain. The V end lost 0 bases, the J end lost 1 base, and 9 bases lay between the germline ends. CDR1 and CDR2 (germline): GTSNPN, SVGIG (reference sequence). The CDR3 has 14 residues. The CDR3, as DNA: TGTGCCTGGAGTGTCGTGGCGGAGAACACTGAAGCTTTCTTT. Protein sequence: CAWSVVAENTEAFF. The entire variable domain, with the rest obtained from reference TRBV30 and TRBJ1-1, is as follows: SQTIHQWPATLVQPVGSPLSLECTVEGTSNPNLYWYRQAAGRGLQLLFYSVGIGQISSEVPQNLSASRPQDRQFILSSKKLLLSDSGFYLCAWSVVAENTEAFFGQGTRLTVV.

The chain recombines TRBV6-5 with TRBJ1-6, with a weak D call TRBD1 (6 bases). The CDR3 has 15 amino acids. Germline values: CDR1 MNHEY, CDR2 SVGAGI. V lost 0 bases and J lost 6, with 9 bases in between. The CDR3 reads CASSYSTGPNSPLHF. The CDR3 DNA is TGTGCCAGCAGTTACTCAACAGGGCCTAATTCACCCCTCCACTTT.

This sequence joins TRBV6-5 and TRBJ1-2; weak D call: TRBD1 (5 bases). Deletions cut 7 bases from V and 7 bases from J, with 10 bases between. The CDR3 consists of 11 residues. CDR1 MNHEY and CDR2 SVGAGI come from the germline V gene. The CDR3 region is CASTSGPGYTF. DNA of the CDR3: TGTGCCAGCACCTCGGGACCTGGCTACACCTTC.

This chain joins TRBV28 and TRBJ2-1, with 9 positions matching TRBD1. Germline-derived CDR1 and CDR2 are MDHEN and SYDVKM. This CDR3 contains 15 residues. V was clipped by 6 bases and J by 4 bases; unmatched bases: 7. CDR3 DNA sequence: TGTGCCAGCAGCACGGGACAGGGCGGATACAATGAGCAGTTCTTC. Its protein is CASSTGQGGYNEQFF.

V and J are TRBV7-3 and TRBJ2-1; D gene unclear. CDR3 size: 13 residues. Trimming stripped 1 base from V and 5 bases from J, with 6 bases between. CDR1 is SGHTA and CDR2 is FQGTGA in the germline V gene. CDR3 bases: TGTGCCAGCAGCTTAAGAAACCACAATGAGCAGTTCTTC. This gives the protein CASSLRNHNEQFF.

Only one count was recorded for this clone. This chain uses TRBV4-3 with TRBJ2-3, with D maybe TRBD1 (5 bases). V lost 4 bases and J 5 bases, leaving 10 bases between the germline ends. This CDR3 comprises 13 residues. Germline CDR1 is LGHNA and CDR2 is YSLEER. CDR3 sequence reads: CASSRGPRDTQYF. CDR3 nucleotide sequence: TGCGCCAGCAGCCGGGGCCCACGAGATACGCAGTATTTT.

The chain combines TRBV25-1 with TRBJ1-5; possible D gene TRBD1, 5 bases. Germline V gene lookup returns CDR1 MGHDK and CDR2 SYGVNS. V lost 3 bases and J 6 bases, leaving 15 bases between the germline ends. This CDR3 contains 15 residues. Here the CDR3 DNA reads TGTGCCAGCAGTGATGGCAGGGTAGAAGGTCAGCCCCAGCATTTT. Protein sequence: CASSDGRVEGQPQHF.

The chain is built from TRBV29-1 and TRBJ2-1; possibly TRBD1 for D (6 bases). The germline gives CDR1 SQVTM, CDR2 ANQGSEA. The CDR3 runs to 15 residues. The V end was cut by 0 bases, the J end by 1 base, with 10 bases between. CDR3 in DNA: TGCAGCGTTGAAGATCGAGGGGGATCCTACAATGAGCAGTTCTTC. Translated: CSVEDRGGSYNEQFF.

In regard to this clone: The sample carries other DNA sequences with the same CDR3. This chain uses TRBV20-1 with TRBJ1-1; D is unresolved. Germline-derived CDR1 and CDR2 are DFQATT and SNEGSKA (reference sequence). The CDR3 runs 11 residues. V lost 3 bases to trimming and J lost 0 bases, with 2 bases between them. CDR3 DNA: TGCAGTGCTAGCATGAACACTGAAGCTTTCTTT. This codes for CSASMNTEAFF.

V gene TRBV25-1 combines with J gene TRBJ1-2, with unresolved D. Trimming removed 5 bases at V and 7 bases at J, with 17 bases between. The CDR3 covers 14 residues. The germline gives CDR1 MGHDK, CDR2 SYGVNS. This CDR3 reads CASSQAAIGGGYTF. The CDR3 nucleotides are TGTGCCAGCAGTCAGGCAGCCATTGGTGGTGGCTACACCTTC.